These T cell receptor beta chains were read from a single sample in a study of T cell responses to AZD1222 COVID-19 vaccine. Sequencing was performed with immunoSEQ multiplex PCR; in TCRdb, only in-frame clones are kept and a portion is missing. The sample has 150,000 to 200,000 clones; under 95% are singletons. This sample comprised peripheral blood, obtained 28 days after the second AZD1222 dose. The receptors shown here come from an adult who received the AZD1222 COVID-19 vaccine. The conserved cysteine and the conserved F or W are not part of the CDR3 here.

J gene	V gene	CDR3 protein
TRBJ1-1	TRBV5-1	ASSPGGTNTEAF
TRBJ1-1	TRBV2	ASRGGVSEAF
TRBJ2-3	TRBV9	ASSVGGTDTQY
TRBJ1-1	TRBV6-1	ASSDALGQTNTEAF
TRBJ2-7	TRBV2	ASSDPISAGGHYEQY
TRBJ1-2	TRBV4-1	ASSRSTGGNYGYT
TRBJ2-3	TRBV9	ASSFGQGTSRFDTQY
TRBJ1-2	TRBV18	ASSPRQTEGYT
TRBJ1-2	TRBV6-1	ASSEAELDPYGYT
TRBJ2-3	TRBV19	ASSIIPLAITDTQY
TRBJ2-7	TRBV7-6	ASSLKLADAYEQY
TRBJ1-1	TRBV19	ASSRHGETAF
TRBJ2-2	TRBV7-2	ASSLVTLNTGELF
TRBJ2-1	TRBV24-1	ATSDAGTQF
TRBJ2-7	TRBV21-1	ASSFPVAGSSYEQY
TRBJ2-1	TRBV6-5	ASSYSSESNEQF
TRBJ2-7	TRBV6-5	ASSYKRESNYEQY
TRBJ1-3	TRBV5-1	ASRPDPGSSGNTIY
TRBJ1-6	TRBV25-1	ASTGGPRGSPLH
TRBJ1-5	TRBV6-2/TRBV6-3	ASSYLPGNNQPQH
TRBJ1-3	TRBV15	ATKDRGNHGNTIY
TRBJ1-5	TRBV19	ASTGGGNQPQH
TRBJ2-2	TRBV14	ASSQGGSPTGELF
TRBJ2-1	TRBV7-2	ASSSRFEPGDSEQF
TRBJ1-1	TRBV21-1	ASSKGCRGPLNTEAF
TRBJ1-1	TRBV6-5	ASSYGRGPEAF
TRBJ1-4	TRBV30	AWRGISASLEKLF
TRBJ1-1	TRBV28	ASSPDGGRDTEAF
TRBJ2-3	TRBV5-1	ASSLVAGTDTQY
TRBJ1-4	TRBV18	ASSPSYVNEKLF
TRBJ2-1	TRBV7-8	ASTSGLAGFEQF
TRBJ2-1	TRBV7-9	ASSMPGTPYNEQF
TRBJ2-3	TRBV6-2/TRBV6-3	ASSYPPLENVGTDTQY
TRBJ2-2	TRBV2	ASSDRGRSTGELF
TRBJ2-1	TRBV11-3	ASSPPGLAGHNEQF
TRBJ1-1	TRBV20-1	SAQINTEAF
TRBJ2-1	TRBV6-1	ASFLAGAGNEQF
TRBJ2-7	TRBV6-5	ASAKESGRWNEQY
TRBJ2-5	TRBV6-2/TRBV6-3	ASSYLRREGRETQY
TRBJ1-2	TRBV16	ASSQYGNSYGYT
TRBJ2-1	TRBV9	ASSRSASSSYNEQF
TRBJ1-5	TRBV10-3	AISDSYQPQH
TRBJ1-1	TRBV7-3	ASSLTGNTEAF
TRBJ2-1	TRBV1	TSTRLAGENEQF
TRBJ2-7	TRBV6-5	ASSYFASAAYEQY
TRBJ2-4	TRBV3-1/TRBV3-2	ASSQGGAVYGQNIQY
TRBJ2-2	TRBV7-9	ASSLMNTGELF
TRBJ1-5	TRBV3-1/TRBV3-2	ASSLSYSAGHQPQH